This entry lists 15 T cell receptor beta chains sequenced from one sample in a study of CXCR3-negative and CXCR3-positive naive CD8 T cells. The authors made the TRB cDNA libraries by 5' RACE using UMI labels. TCRdb re-called the 5' RACE reads, yielding one record per CDR3 amino acid sequence without DNA. The sample's table shows roughly 40,000 distinct CDR3 sequences. Sequencing was carried out using memory CD8+ T cells from blood. The source of these receptors is a human donor in good health. Some clones in this sample may be carry-over from other donors' samples.

CDR3 sequence reads: CSARDHRVGSYEQYF. This chain uses TRBV20-1 with TRBJ2-7. The CDR3 has 15 residues. In germline, CDR1 is DFQATT, CDR2 SNEGSKA (reference sequence).

The CDR3 here is CSARGILAGPYNEQFF. J is TRBJ2-1 and V is TRBV20-1; TCRdb designates TRBD2, a call that cannot be tested without DNA. The CDR3 runs to 16 residues. CDR1 DFQATT and CDR2 SNEGSKA come from the germline V gene (reference sequence).

CDR3 sequence: CSALRGDHGELFF. The genes are TRBV20-1 and TRBJ2-2; TCRdb picks TRBD1, but there is no DNA to check that call. In germline, CDR1 is DFQATT, CDR2 SNEGSKA (reference sequence). The CDR3 runs 13 residues.

This rearrangement joins TRBV5-5 to TRBJ2-1; as DNA is missing, the TRBD2 call by TCRdb cannot be tested. In germline, CDR1 is SGHKS, CDR2 YYEKEE (reference sequence). The CDR3 totals 16 residues. CDR3 sequence: CASSSDGPSSYNEQFF.

The V call is TRBV29-1, the J call TRBJ2-5; TCRdb lists TRBD1, though no DNA is available to test this call. Germline V lookup: CDR1 SQVTM, CDR2 ANQGSEA. The length of the CDR3 is 12 residues. The CDR3 loop is CSAGQGEETQYF.

The chain joins TRBV28 to TRBJ2-7. Germline loops: CDR1 MDHEN, CDR2 SYDVKM. The CDR3 sequence is 11 residues long. The CDR3 region is CASSLSPVQYF.

The gene calls are TRBV6-6 and TRBJ2-1. The CDR3 runs to 12 residues. In germline, CDR1 is MNHNY, CDR2 SVGAGI (reference sequence). CDR3 sequence reads: CASSYTTNEQFF.

The rearrangement links TRBV4-3 to TRBJ1-1; no DNA is available, so the TRBD1 call from TCRdb remains unchecked. Germline CDR1 reads LGHNA; CDR2 reads YSLEER. The length of the CDR3 is 16 residues. The CDR3 sequence is CASSPDPIEGSTEAFF.

The chain links TRBV5-1 to TRBJ2-1; TCRdb picks TRBD1, but there is no DNA to check that call. The germline CDR1 and CDR2 sequences are SGHRS and YFSETQ. CDR3 length: 12 residues. The CDR3 sequence is CASSFSGTEQFF. The variable domain in full, completed from reference TRBV5-1 and TRBJ2-1, reads KAGVTQTPRYLIKTRGQQVTLSCSPISGHRSVSWYQQTPGQGLQFLFEYFSETQRNKGNFPGRFSGRQFSNSRSEMNVSTLELGDSALYLCASSFSGTEQFFGPGTRLTVL.

The chain joins TRBV20-1 to TRBJ2-2; TCRdb picks TRBD2, but there is no DNA to check that call. The CDR3 runs 15 residues. Germline values: CDR1 DFQATT, CDR2 SNEGSKA (reference sequence). The CDR3 here is CSARVGGGIPGELFF.

The V gene is TRBV20-1, the J gene TRBJ2-7. CDR1 is DFQATT and CDR2 is SNEGSKA in the germline V gene (reference sequence). CDR3 length: 11 residues. The CDR3 loop is CSAEQVDEQYF.

This sequence joins TRBV21-1 and TRBJ1-1; TCRdb's D call of TRBD1 is untestable without DNA. TRBV21-1 is noted as a pseudogene. The CDR3 consists of 17 residues. The CDR3 here is CASTQSGHGRPYTEAFF.

This clonotype is deemed medium-sized by its frequency. The chain recombines TRBV7-6 with TRBJ1-6. Germline CDR1 SGHVS, CDR2 FNYEAQ. This CDR3 is built from 15 residues. CDR3 residues: CASSLDQGPLSPLHF.

The V gene is TRBV25-1, the J gene TRBJ1-6; TCRdb's D call of TRBD1 is untestable without DNA. The CDR3 covers 13 residues. Germline V CDR1 and CDR2: MGHDK, SYGVNS. CDR3 in amino acids: CASMDRIHSPLHF.

The CDR3 is CASSLGAGVHNEQFF. The chain employs TRBV7-2 and TRBJ2-1; TCRdb gives TRBD2 as the D gene, but with no DNA this cannot be confirmed. This CDR3 is 15 amino acids long. From germline, CDR1 is SGHTA and CDR2 FQGNSA.